This entry lists 32 T cell receptor beta chains sequenced from one sample in a study of blood T cell repertoires in COVID-19. The assay was immunoSEQ multiplex PCR, and TCRdb's table has in-frame clones only and misses some. The sample shows 120,000 or so clones, approximately 92% of them seen only once. The sequenced material came from peripheral blood. The receptor set was obtained from a man in his 70s with active or convalescent COVID-19.

The gene calls are TRBV28 and TRBJ1-5; D possibly corresponds to TRBD1 (5 bases). V lost 8 bases to trimming and J lost 6 bases, with 20 bases between them. Germline V gives CDR1 MDHEN, CDR2 SYDVKM. CDR3 length equals 15 residues. CDR3 bases: TGTGCCAGCTCTGCCGGGCAGGGAGGAGGTCAGCCCCAGCATTTT. Protein: CASSAGQGGGQPQHF.

This chain uses TRBV5-6 with TRBJ1-1; 10 bases line up with TRBD1. The CDR3 has 13 amino acids. After removal of 4 bases from V and 11 bases from J, the junction contained 8 bases not matched to a gene. CDR1 SGHDT and CDR2 YYEEEE come from the germline V gene. CDR3 in amino acids: CASSPGTGDKAFF. The CDR3, as DNA: TGTGCCAGCAGCCCCGGGACAGGGGATAAGGCTTTCTTT.

The chain carries TRBV5-1 and TRBJ1-6; 7 nucleotides line up with TRBD1. Germline V gene lookup returns CDR1 SGHRS and CDR2 YFSETQ. The ends lost 2 bases at V and 5 bases at J; junction bases unmatched: 7. This CDR3 is built from 16 residues. This CDR3 reads CASSLDTGTDNSPLHF. CDR3 DNA sequence: TGCGCCAGCAGCTTAGACACCGGGACAGATAATTCACCCCTCCACTTT.

The chain links TRBV19 to TRBJ1-1; tentative D call: TRBD1 (6 bases). CDR3 length equals 12 residues. The germline CDR1 and CDR2 sequences are LNHDA and SQIVND (reference sequence). Deletions cut 7 bases from V and 1 base from J, with 7 bases between. The CDR3 loop reads CASKDRNTEAFF. CDR3 in DNA: TGTGCCAGTAAGGACAGGAACACTGAAGCTTTCTTT.

The chain uses TRBV27 and TRBJ2-7; 8 positions agree with TRBD1. This CDR3 comprises 16 residues. The ends lost 6 bases at V and 5 bases at J; junction bases unmatched: 15. The germline V gene has CDR1 MNHEY and CDR2 SMNVEV (reference sequence). The CDR3 here is CASRPITSGGSNEQYF. The DNA for the CDR3 is TGTGCCAGCAGGCCAATCACCTCAGGGGGCTCAAACGAGCAGTACTTC.

V and J are TRBV28 and TRBJ2-1, with TRBD2 matching 9 bases. This CDR3 is 16 amino acids long. The V gene's germline CDR1 is MDHEN and CDR2 SYDVKM. Germline trimming cut 8 bases from V and 8 bases from J; bases unmatched to any gene: 16. CDR3 nucleotide sequence: TGTGCCAGCGAGATAAATTATAGCGGGAGAGGGGATGAGCAGTTCTTC. The encoded protein is CASEINYSGRGDEQFF.

This chain links TRBV18 with TRBJ1-5; the D gene is possibly TRBD1 (6 bases). V dropped 4 bases and J dropped 0 bases, with 16 bases sitting between them. Germline V gene sequence: CDR1 KGHSH, CDR2 LQKENI. The CDR3 spans 17 residues. CDR3 region: CASSLGGQSYSNQPQHF. CDR3 in DNA: TGTGCCAGCTCACTTGGAGGACAGTCATATAGCAATCAGCCCCAGCATTTT.

The chain carries TRBV5-6 and TRBJ2-2, with D uncertain. The CDR3 loop spans 16 amino acids. Germline lookup yields CDR1 SGHDT and CDR2 YYEEEE. V lost 0 bases and J lost 5, with 14 bases in between. The CDR3 sequence is CASSLVLYSPTGELFF. The CDR3 coding sequence is TGTGCCAGCAGCTTGGTCCTCTATTCCCCAACCGGGGAGCTGTTTTTT.

This clone was seen a handful of times. The J gene is TRBJ1-6, the V gene TRBV27; D ambiguous. Germline CDR1 reads MNHEY; CDR2 reads SMNVEV (reference sequence). V lost 2 bases and J lost 10, with 18 bases in between. CDR3 size: 16 residues. CDR3 sequence reads: CASSLAGTTLGSPLHF. CDR3 coding DNA: TGTGCCAGCAGTTTAGCGGGAACAACCTTAGGCTCACCCCTCCACTTT.

The chain couples TRBV27 to TRBJ2-7, with a possible D match to TRBD2 (5 bases). CDR1 and CDR2 from the germline V gene are MNHEY and SMNVEV (reference sequence). Deletions cut 3 bases from V and 0 bases from J, with 9 bases between. This CDR3 spans 14 amino acids. CDR3 protein: CASSFAGSSYEQYF. The CDR3 region has the DNA TGTGCCAGCAGTTTCGCGGGCAGCTCCTACGAGCAGTACTTC.

For the CDR3, the DNA is TGTGCCACCAGCAGAGATCCCTTAGCGGGAGGGCCAATTACGCAGTATTTT. Translated: CATSRDPLAGGPITQYF. The V call is TRBV15, the J call TRBJ2-3; TRBD2 matches at 11 bases. In germline, CDR1 is LNHNV, CDR2 YYDKDF (reference sequence). The CDR3 runs to 17 residues. J was trimmed by 8 bases and V by 0 bases; bases with no gene match: 10.

V and J are TRBV5-1 and TRBJ2-7, with a possible D match to TRBD2 (6 bases). Germline CDR1 is SGHRS and CDR2 is YFSETQ. The ends were cut back, 4 bases at V and 3 bases at J, with 17 bases in the middle. This CDR3 has 15 residues. The CDR3: CASSTSGEPIYEQYF. CDR3 DNA sequence: TGCGCCAGCAGCACCTCGGGGGAGCCCATCTACGAGCAGTACTTC.

The V gene is TRBV6-1, the J gene TRBJ1-5; no clear D gene. Per the germline V gene, CDR1 is MNHNS and CDR2 is SASEGT. The V and J ends lost 2 bases and 5 bases respectively, with 4 bases between them. The CDR3 is 12 residues long. The CDR3 DNA is TGTGCCAGCAGTGAATATGATCAGCCCCAGCATTTT. This translates into CASSEYDQPQHF.

The V and J genes are TRBV27 and TRBJ2-4; TRBD1 matches 9 bases. This CDR3 is built from 17 residues. Germline trimming cut 3 bases from V and 3 bases from J; bases unmatched to any gene: 9. Per the germline V gene, CDR1 is MNHEY and CDR2 is SMNVEV (reference sequence). CDR3 nucleotides: TGTGCCAGCAGTTTGGCCTTCACGACAGGGGGCAAAAACATTCAGTACTTC. Encoded protein: CASSLAFTTGGKNIQYF.

The chain links TRBV30 to TRBJ2-7; a weak D match, TRBD1 (6 bases). Per the germline V gene, CDR1 is GTSNPN and CDR2 is SVGIG (reference sequence). The CDR3 is made up of 13 amino acids. Deletions cut 3 bases from V and 4 bases from J, with 13 bases between. The chain's CDR3 is CAWRRRGAYEQYF. The CDR3 bases are TGTGCCTGGAGGCGCAGGGGTGCTTACGAGCAGTACTTC.

The chain joins TRBV24-1 to TRBJ2-1, with 10 bases matching TRBD1. From germline, CDR1 is KGHDR and CDR2 SFDVKD. CDR3 size: 16 residues. V shed 0 bases, J shed 9 bases, and the junction held 7 bases outside the gene matches. CDR3 loop: CATSDLGTGEMIEQFF. The CDR3 bases are TGTGCCACCAGTGATTTGGGGACAGGGGAAATGATTGAGCAGTTCTTC.

V is TRBV6-6 and J is TRBJ1-6, with D possibly being TRBD1 (5 bases). The CDR3 has 16 residues. V was trimmed by 5 bases and J by 7 bases, leaving 18 bases between them. CDR1 is MNHNY, CDR2 SVGAGI, per germline (reference sequence). Written as DNA, the CDR3 is TGTGCCAGCAGTACCACGGGTGGGGGAGGGAATTCACCCCTCCACTTT. Protein sequence: CASSTTGGGGNSPLHF.

V is TRBV25-1 and J is TRBJ1-3; D is undetermined. The V end lost 4 bases, the J end lost 2 bases, and 9 bases lay between the germline ends. This CDR3 has 14 amino acids. Germline assignment: CDR1 MGHDK and CDR2 SYGVNS. The CDR3 protein is CASSGGGTGNTIYF. The DNA of the CDR3 is TGTGCCAGCAGTGGAGGAGGGACTGGAAACACCATATATTTT.

The chain is built from TRBV15 and TRBJ2-3; 9 nucleotides align to TRBD2. Germline CDR1 reads LNHNV; CDR2 reads YYDKDF (reference sequence). Trimming cost V 0 bases and J 1 base; bases outside gene matches: 8. CDR3 length equals 18 residues. CDR3 sequence (DNA): TGTGCCACCAGCAGAGATAAAACTAGCGGGTTAGGCACAGATACGCAGTATTTT. It is translated as CATSRDKTSGLGTDTQYF.

The V call is TRBV9, the J call TRBJ1-3; tentatively, D is TRBD1 (6 bases). V lost 2 bases, J lost 0 bases, and 9 bases lay in between. Per germline, CDR1 SGDLS and CDR2 YYNGEE. This CDR3 is 15 amino acids long. This chain's CDR3 is CASSVGTSSGNTIYF. DNA of the CDR3: TGTGCCAGCAGCGTCGGGACAAGCTCTGGAAACACCATATATTTT.

The genes are TRBV29-1 and TRBJ2-5; D is possibly TRBD1 (5 bases). Trimming removed 5 bases from V and 1 base from J, with 11 bases in between. This CDR3 spans 13 amino acids. Germline V gene data show CDR1 as SQVTM and CDR2 as ANQGSEA. The CDR3 DNA sequence: TGCAGCGTTTCGCAGGGCCCCCAAGAGACCCAGTACTTC. This codes for CSVSQGPQETQYF.

The chain joins TRBV27 to TRBJ1-2; TRBD1 is a possible D gene (5 bases). The CDR3 covers 14 residues. The germline gives CDR1 MNHEY, CDR2 SMNVEV (reference sequence). V lost 5 bases and J lost 4, with 14 bases in between. CDR3 in DNA: TGTGCCAGCAGTATCCGACAGCCTGGCTATGGCTACACCTTC. The encoded protein is CASSIRQPGYGYTF.

The genes are TRBV25-1 and TRBJ2-1; D is uncertain. The CDR3 length is 13 residues. Germline CDR1 reads MGHDK; CDR2 reads SYGVNS. Trimming stripped 1 base from V and 6 bases from J, with 7 bases between. The CDR3 nucleotides read TGTGCCAGCAGTGAATCCCTCCCCAATGAGCAGTTCTTC. Residues: CASSESLPNEQFF.

V and J are TRBV30 and TRBJ1-1; 7 nucleotides agree with TRBD1. The CDR3 has 14 residues. Per the germline V gene, CDR1 is GTSNPN and CDR2 is SVGIG (reference sequence). After removal of 1 base from V and 10 bases from J, the junction contained 12 bases not matched to a gene. DNA of the CDR3: TGTGCCTGGAGTGCCCTTAGGACAGGCCTTCGAGCTTTCTTT. Encoded protein: CAWSALRTGLRAFF.

This clone was found once. This rearrangement joins TRBV21-1 to TRBJ1-4. TRBV21-1 is labeled a pseudogene. The CDR3 extends over 16 amino acids. The CDR3 reads CASSPQGRDEGEKLFF. The CDR3 DNA follows: TGTGCCAGCAGCCCTCAGGGGAGGGACGAGGGTGAAAAACTGTTTTTT.

This chain connects TRBV3-1 (or the pseudogene TRBV3-2) to TRBJ2-4, with 7 bases aligning to TRBD1. This CDR3 has 15 amino acids. V lost 1 base to trimming and J lost 9 bases; unmatched junction nucleotides: 9. The germline CDR1 and CDR2 sequences are LGHDT and YNNKEL (reference sequence). CDR3 nucleotides: TGTGCCAGCAGCCAAGCCGACCGGGACAGCCGCATTCAGTACTTC. Protein product: CASSQADRDSRIQYF.

For this clone: At one end the junction does not follow the germline gene, possibly because of a read error. The J gene is TRBJ1-1, the V gene TRBV20-1; D gene unclear. The CDR3 is 8 residues long. Germline V gene sequence: CDR1 DFQATT, CDR2 SNEGSKA (reference sequence). DNA for the CDR3: TGCAGTGCTCCTGCAGGTTCCTTT. Translating it yields CSAPAGSF.

V usage is TRBV27 and J usage is TRBJ2-1; 8 bases are a match to TRBD1. The CDR3 loop spans 16 amino acids. Trimming took 2 bases from V and 4 from J; bases not matched to a gene: 7. CDR1 is MNHEY and CDR2 is SMNVEV in the germline V gene (reference sequence). The CDR3 nucleotides read TGTGCCAGCAGTTTACGGGGACAGGTGCCATACAATGAGCAGTTCTTC. It translates to CASSLRGQVPYNEQFF.

This chain links TRBV19 with TRBJ2-7; 8 bases match TRBD2. V shed 5 bases and J 0 bases; nucleotides not matched to a gene: 6. CDR1 is LNHDA and CDR2 is SQIVND in the germline V gene (reference sequence). The CDR3 sequence is 15 residues long. CDR3 sequence: CASSSSSGLSYEQYF. In DNA, the CDR3 is TGTGCCAGTAGTTCTTCTAGCGGGCTCTCCTACGAGCAGTACTTC.

This chain connects TRBV19 to TRBJ2-7; D perhaps matches TRBD2 (6 bases). The germline CDR1 and CDR2 sequences are LNHDA and SQIVND (reference sequence). The CDR3 contains 17 residues. The V gene lost 6 bases and the J gene lost 6 bases, with 27 bases spanning the gap. The chain's CDR3 is CASSVTRRRATRGEQYF. The CDR3 nucleotides read TGTGCCAGTAGCGTGACAAGGAGGAGGGCGACTCGGGGCGAGCAGTACTTC.

The rearrangement joins TRBV27 to TRBJ2-7, with 8 bases lining up with TRBD1. Trimming removed 0 bases from V and 6 bases from J; junction bases left unmatched: 10. CDR1 is MNHEY and CDR2 is SMNVEV in the germline V gene (reference sequence). The CDR3 loop spans 16 amino acids. The CDR3 is CASSLSPGQGGGEQYF. The CDR3 region has the DNA TGTGCCAGCAGTTTATCCCCCGGACAGGGTGGGGGCGAGCAGTACTTC.

This clone has just a few counts. The gene calls are TRBV7-6 and TRBJ2-7, with TRBD2 matching over 9 bases. The V gene's germline CDR1 is SGHVS and CDR2 FNYEAQ. V shed 5 bases and J 2 bases; nucleotides not matched to a gene: 7. This CDR3 spans 15 amino acids. The CDR3 DNA sequence: TGTGCCAGCAGCATGACTAGCGGAGGGGCCTACGAGCAGTACTTC. Translated: CASSMTSGGAYEQYF.